Following are 14 T cell receptor beta chains from one sample sequenced in a study of cytomegalovirus exposure and HLA in healthy donors. Sequenced by immunoSEQ multiplex PCR; TCRdb stores in-frame clones only, minus some. Of around 130,000 clones listed, more than 70% are singletons. The specimen sequenced was PBMCs. The receptors shown here come from a man aged 25 to 40 in good health and CMV-seronegative.

The chain joins TRBV7-2 to TRBJ1-1; D is unclear. The V end was cut by 8 bases, the J end by 6 bases, with 31 bases between. The CDR3 loop spans 18 amino acids. Per the germline V gene, CDR1 is SGHTA and CDR2 is FQGNSA. The CDR3 DNA sequence: TGTGCCAGCCACAACCGGTGGCAGACGACTACGACGAGCCCTGAAGCTTTCTTT. This codes for CASHNRWQTTTTSPEAFF.

The chain uses TRBV14 and TRBJ2-3, with D possibly being TRBD2 (7 bases). Germline V gives CDR1 SGHDN, CDR2 FVKESK. Trimming removed 4 bases at V and 6 bases at J, with 20 bases between. The CDR3 contains 16 residues. CDR3 protein: CASSLAGGGAEDTQYF. The CDR3 nucleotides read TGTGCCAGCAGCCTCGCTGGGGGGGGCGCGGAGGATACGCAGTATTTT.

The chain is built from TRBV9 and TRBJ1-6, with 8 bases fitting TRBD1. The CDR3 loop spans 14 amino acids. V dropped 5 bases and J dropped 5; count of bases not matched to a gene: 3. Germline CDR1 SGDLS, CDR2 YYNGEE. The CDR3 reads CASRSTGDNSPLHF. DNA of the CDR3: TGTGCCAGCAGGTCGACAGGGGATAATTCACCCCTCCACTTT. The whole variable domain, remainder taken from reference TRBV9 and TRBJ1-6, is DSGVTQTPKHLITATGQRVTLRCSPRSGDLSVYWYQQSLDQGLQFLIQYYNGEERAKGNILERFSAQQFPDLHSELNLSSLELGDSALYFCASRSTGDNSPLHFGNGTRLTVT.

CDR3 loop: CAWGGHPNTGELFF. CDR3 DNA: TGTGCCTGGGGGGGCCACCCGAACACCGGGGAGCTGTTTTTT. The chain joins TRBV30 to TRBJ2-2; a possible D gene is TRBD1 (6 bases). In germline, CDR1 is GTSNPN, CDR2 SVGIG (reference sequence). The CDR3 runs to 14 residues. Trimming removed 5 bases from V and 0 bases from J, with 10 bases in between.

The chain uses TRBV25-1 and TRBJ1-3; 9 bases align to TRBD1. Germline values: CDR1 MGHDK, CDR2 SYGVNS. There are 15 residues in the CDR3. With V trimmed by 4 bases and J by 1 base, 2 bases remained unmatched. The CDR3 DNA reads as TGTGCCAGCAGTGTGGGACAGGGATCTGGAAACACCATATATTTT. Translation gives CASSVGQGSGNTIYF.

The rearrangement uses TRBV9 and TRBJ1-2, with D hard to call. The V gene's germline CDR1 is SGDLS and CDR2 YYNGEE. The V gene lost 4 bases and the J gene lost 2 bases, with 9 bases spanning the gap. The CDR3 is made up of 13 amino acids. The CDR3 DNA is TGTGCCAGCAGCCTCTCAGGAAACTATGGCTACACCTTC. Translating gives CASSLSGNYGYTF.

The rearrangement links TRBV5-6 to TRBJ2-5; D not resolved. Germline lookup yields CDR1 SGHDT and CDR2 YYEEEE. The V and J ends lost 2 bases and 3 bases respectively, with 5 bases between them. The CDR3 sequence is 12 residues long. The DNA of the CDR3 is TGTGCCAGCAGCTTTCCCAAAGAGACCCAGTACTTC. Translated: CASSFPKETQYF. The complete variable domain, with remaining parts taken from reference TRBV5-6 and TRBJ2-5, reads DAGVTQSPTHLIKTRGQQVTLRCSPKSGHDTVSWYQQALGQGPQFIFQYYEEEERQRGNFPDRFSGHQFPNYSSELNVNALLLGDSALYLCASSFPKETQYFGPGTRLLVL.

The gene calls are TRBV7-9 and TRBJ2-1; 8 positions match TRBD1. The trim removed 5 bases at V and 3 bases at J, leaving 6 bases unmatched. Germline loops: CDR1 SEHNR, CDR2 FQNEAQ (reference sequence). There are 15 residues in the CDR3. CDR3 loop: CASSLTGQVYNEQFF. In DNA form, the CDR3 reads TGTGCCAGCAGCCTTACGGGACAGGTCTACAATGAGCAGTTCTTC. Supplemented by reference TRBV7-9 and TRBJ2-1, the full variable domain reads DTGVSQNPRHKITKRGQNVTFRCDPISEHNRLYWYRQTLGQGPEFLTYFQNEAQLEKSRLLSDRFSAERPKGSFSTLEIQRTEQGDSAMYLCASSLTGQVYNEQFFGPGTRLTVL.

The chain is built from TRBV10-1 and TRBJ1-4; D remains unclear. Germline V gene sequence: CDR1 WNHNN, CDR2 SYGVQD (reference sequence). V was trimmed by 4 bases and J by 6 bases, leaving 6 bases between them. This CDR3 contains 12 residues. CDR3 protein: CASSGLDEKLFF. CDR3 nucleotide sequence: TGCGCCAGCAGTGGGCTAGATGAAAAACTGTTTTTT.

The chain is built from TRBV5-1 and TRBJ1-2; D is perhaps TRBD1 (5 bases). Trimming stripped 1 base from V and 6 bases from J, with 7 bases between. Germline V gives CDR1 SGHRS, CDR2 YFSETQ. There are 12 residues in the CDR3. Here the CDR3 DNA reads TGCGCCAGCAGCTTGCAACAGGATGGCTACACCTTC. Its translation is CASSLQQDGYTF.

This chain connects TRBV18 to TRBJ2-3; 7 bases are a match to TRBD2. V was clipped by 3 bases and J by 1 base; unmatched bases: 16. The germline CDR1 and CDR2 sequences are KGHSH and LQKENI. The length of the CDR3 is 19 residues. The CDR3 DNA sequence: TGTGCCAGCTCACCCTCGACGGCATCAGGACTAGAGGGCACAGATACGCAGTATTTT. Its protein product is CASSPSTASGLEGTDTQYF.

The rearrangement joins TRBV5-4 to TRBJ1-2; 9 bases map to TRBD1. CDR1 SGHNT and CDR2 YYREEE come from the germline V gene (reference sequence). V lost 2 bases and J lost 4; bases outside the gene matches: 6. The CDR3 sequence is 15 residues long. CDR3 coding DNA: TGTGCCAGCAGCTTCCCGACAGGGGGGTTCTATGGCTACACCTTC. This codes for CASSFPTGGFYGYTF.

V gene TRBV5-1 combines with J gene TRBJ2-7, with TRBD1 identical over 11 bases. Unmatched junction bases numbered 8, after V lost 5 bases and J lost 4 bases. Germline-derived CDR1 and CDR2 are SGHRS and YFSETQ. This CDR3 contains 15 residues. The CDR3 coding sequence is TGCGCCAGCAGTCAGGGACAGGGGGTTCCGTACGAGCAGTACTTC. Its translation: CASSQGQGVPYEQYF.

This chain uses TRBV7-9 with TRBJ1-3; 8 nucleotides match TRBD1. V lost 5 bases, J lost 0 bases, and 12 bases stayed unmatched. Germline lookup yields CDR1 SEHNR and CDR2 FQNEAQ (reference sequence). The CDR3 extends over 18 amino acids. The CDR3 DNA is TGTGCCAGCAGCCCCCGGGACAGGTTTACAGGCTCTGGAAACACCATATATTTT. It translates to CASSPRDRFTGSGNTIYF.